The 19 T cell receptor beta chains below were found in one sample sequenced in a study of blood T cell repertoires in COVID-19 (TCRdb year 2020). The library was made by the immunoSEQ multiplex PCR assay. Here the immuneACCESS table is served through TCRdb, limited to in-frame sequences with V and J called. Missing clones are a known gap in these copies; in checked studies unresolved V genes cover under half, and the rest lacks a known reason. The sample table lists 150,000 to 200,000 clones, 85% of them with a count of one. The ten largest clones represent about 8.1% of the sample. Sequences were obtained from peripheral blood. The receptors shown here come from a woman aged 80 or over with COVID-19, enrolled during active disease.

This clone showed up just once. The rearrangement joins TRBV6-2 or TRBV6-3 to TRBJ2-7, with 11 bases lining up with TRBD2. With 8 bases clipped from V and 5 bases from J, the junction kept 11 bases outside the gene matches. Germline CDR1 MNHEY, CDR2 SVGEGT. The CDR3 is 15 amino acids. The CDR3 bases are TGTGCCAGCGGCCGCCGGCTAGCGGGAGGTCACGAGCAGTACTTC. Amino acid sequence: CASGRRLAGGHEQYF.

The CDR3 region is CASSQSGFSALFF. Here the CDR3 DNA reads TGTGCCAGCAGCCAATCCGGGTTTTCGGCCCTGTTTTTT. The V and J genes are TRBV3-1 (or the pseudogene TRBV3-2) and TRBJ1-4; the D is unclear. The V gene lost 2 bases and the J gene lost 14 bases, with 15 bases spanning the gap. Germline V lookup: CDR1 LGHDT, CDR2 YNNKEL (reference sequence). The CDR3 loop spans 13 amino acids.

The genes are TRBV19 and TRBJ1-6; 9 bases are a match to TRBD1. The CDR3 is 14 amino acids. CDR1 and CDR2 (germline): LNHDA, SQIVND (reference sequence). J lost 9 bases, V lost 6 bases, and 6 bases had no gene match. The CDR3 region is CASRRTGDASPLHF. The CDR3 DNA follows: TGTGCCAGTAGACGGACAGGGGATGCTTCACCCCTCCACTTT.

The V call is TRBV7-3, the J call TRBJ2-5; 7 bases fit TRBD1. CDR3 length equals 13 residues. J gave up 3 bases and V 2 bases, and 0 bases lay outside the gene matches. Germline loops: CDR1 SGHTA, CDR2 FQGTGA. The CDR3 loop is CASSLDREETQYF. The CDR3 nucleotides read TGTGCCAGCAGCTTAGACAGGGAAGAGACCCAGTACTTC.

V and J are TRBV5-3 and TRBJ1-2, with 12 bases lining up with TRBD1. TRBV5-3 is an ORF; its function is uncertain. The V gene end was trimmed by 3 bases and the J gene end by 9 bases; junction bases not matched to a gene: 18. The CDR3 loop spans 18 amino acids. This chain's CDR3 is CARSSRAGQGAIDPCYTF. The DNA for the CDR3 is TGTGCCAGAAGCTCCCGTGCGGGACAGGGGGCGATTGATCCCTGCTACACCTTC.

V and J are TRBV25-1 and TRBJ1-1; the D gene is possibly TRBD1 (6 bases). The CDR3 loop spans 14 amino acids. V was shortened by 6 bases and J by 1 base, with 12 bases between the two germline ends. The germline CDR1 and CDR2 sequences are MGHDK and SYGVNS. CDR3 DNA sequence: TGTGCCAGCAGGAAACAGGGTCAGAACACTGAAGCTTTCTTT. This encodes CASRKQGQNTEAFF.

This chain uses TRBV28 with TRBJ1-2; D call uncertain. The germline V gene has CDR1 MDHEN and CDR2 SYDVKM. The CDR3 is 15 amino acids. The germline V and J ends were trimmed by 5 bases and 5 bases, with 18 bases remaining between them. CDR3 DNA: TGTGCCAGCAGTACAGCCGGAAGTGGGAGGTATGGCTACACCTTC. As protein: CASSTAGSGRYGYTF.

The rearrangement uses TRBV29-1 and TRBJ2-2, with 8 bases aligning to TRBD1. This CDR3 region has 13 residues. Germline CDR1 SQVTM, CDR2 ANQGSEA. Germline trimming cut 7 bases from V and 4 bases from J; bases unmatched to any gene: 5. The CDR3 spells CSAGQGATGELFF. The CDR3 DNA sequence: TGCAGCGCCGGACAGGGAGCCACCGGGGAGCTGTTTTTT.

The J gene is TRBJ1-2, the V gene TRBV19; D gene unclear. Looked up from germline, CDR1 is LNHDA and CDR2 is SQIVND (reference sequence). The CDR3 covers 15 residues. V lost 5 bases, J lost 3 bases, and 16 bases lay in between. The DNA of the CDR3 is TGTGCCAGTAGTTTATCGATCGGAGGCCACTATGGCTACACCTTC. It is translated as CASSLSIGGHYGYTF.

This clone was observed a single time. The genes are TRBV7-2 and TRBJ1-2; D is perhaps TRBD1 (5 bases). Looked up from germline, CDR1 is SGHTA and CDR2 is FQGNSA. The CDR3 has 14 residues. V was clipped by 2 bases and J by 8 bases, with 15 bases between them. The CDR3 DNA reads as TGTGCCAGCAGCTTATGGTCCCAGGGTGACGGCTACACCTTC. This gives the protein CASSLWSQGDGYTF.

This clone was seen only once. At one end the junction does not follow the germline gene, possibly because of a read error. The rearrangement links TRBV9 to TRBJ1-4, with D maybe TRBD1 (5 bases). This CDR3 is built from 16 residues. Germline V lookup: CDR1 SGDLS, CDR2 YYNGEE. CDR3 nucleotides: TGTGCCAGCAGCGCGGGTGCAGGACAACAAAATGGAAAACTGTTTTTT. It is translated as CASSAGAGQQNGKLFF.

The chain recombines TRBV3-1 (or the pseudogene TRBV3-2) with TRBJ1-1; 10 bases align to TRBD1. Germline lookup yields CDR1 LGHDT and CDR2 YNNKEL (reference sequence). J was trimmed by 5 bases and V by 2 bases; bases with no gene match: 2. The CDR3 contains 14 residues. The CDR3 region has the DNA TGTGCCAGCAGCCAAAGGACAGGGGGAACTGAAGCTTTCTTT. It yields the protein CASSQRTGGTEAFF.

V usage is TRBV3-1 (or the pseudogene TRBV3-2) and J usage is TRBJ1-5; maybe TRBD1 (6 bases). Deletions cut 2 bases from V and 4 bases from J, with 21 bases between. This CDR3 comprises 18 residues. Per the germline V gene, CDR1 is LGHDT and CDR2 is YNNKEL (reference sequence). DNA of the CDR3: TGTGCCAGCAGCCAACTACCTCCGGGACACGGATCGAATCAGCCCCAGCATTTT. Its translation: CASSQLPPGHGSNQPQHF.

The rearrangement links TRBV4-2 to TRBJ1-1; 8 nucleotides match TRBD1. J lost 5 bases, V lost 1 base, and 6 bases had no gene match. The CDR3 is 15 residues long. Germline V gives CDR1 LGHNA, CDR2 YNFKEQ. The CDR3 loop is CASSQAGTGGTEAFF. CDR3 sequence (DNA): TGTGCCAGCAGCCAAGCTGGGACAGGAGGTACTGAAGCTTTCTTT.

V gene TRBV4-1 combines with J gene TRBJ2-3; possibly TRBD2 for D (5 bases). The CDR3 length is 15 residues. Germline V gives CDR1 MGHRA, CDR2 YSYEKL. V was cut by 4 bases and J by 7 bases, with 18 bases left in between. The CDR3 loop is CASSPQGEGWNTQYF. The CDR3 DNA follows: TGCGCCAGCAGCCCTCAAGGAGAGGGTTGGAATACGCAGTATTTT.

This clone was recorded once. The rearrangement links TRBV9 to TRBJ1-3, with 7 positions matching TRBD1. Trimming removed 1 base from V and 1 base from J; junction bases left unmatched: 2. This CDR3 region has 15 residues. Looked up from germline, CDR1 is SGDLS and CDR2 is YYNGEE. Here the CDR3 reads CASSVTGESGNTIYF. CDR3 in DNA: TGTGCCAGCAGCGTAACAGGGGAATCTGGAAACACCATATATTTT.

V and J are TRBV7-6 and TRBJ2-2, with 9 positions matching TRBD1. Germline values: CDR1 SGHVS, CDR2 FNYEAQ. The ends lost 3 bases at V and 6 bases at J; junction bases unmatched: 8. This CDR3 is built from 16 residues. Here the CDR3 reads CASSLEGQGYSGELFF. The DNA of the CDR3 is TGTGCCAGCAGCTTGGAAGGACAGGGGTATTCCGGGGAGCTGTTTTTT.

V and J are TRBV10-3 and TRBJ1-1; D gene ambiguous. Germline assignment: CDR1 ENHRY and CDR2 SYGVKD. Trimming removed 2 bases at V and 3 bases at J, with 10 bases between. The CDR3 has 14 amino acids. The CDR3 sequence: CAISERGRDTEAFF. The CDR3 DNA follows: TGTGCCATCAGTGAGAGAGGCAGAGACACTGAAGCTTTCTTT.

The rearrangement uses TRBV6-6 and TRBJ1-4; TRBD1 aligns across 7 bases. The CDR3 length is 14 residues. With V trimmed by 4 bases and J by 7 bases, 6 bases remained unmatched. CDR1 and CDR2 (germline): MNHNY, SVGAGI (reference sequence). In DNA form, the CDR3 reads TGTGCCAGCAGTTGGAGGGGGCGCGGTGAAAAACTGTTTTTT. The encoded protein is CASSWRGRGEKLFF.